A selection of T cell receptor beta chains follows, all from one sample in a study of T cells after yellow fever vaccination. TCRdb re-called the 5' RACE reads with MiXCR, one entry per CDR3 protein. The table includes about 240,000 distinct CDR3 sequences, 6.9% detected once. This material consisted of CD4+ T cells sorted from PBMCs, taken 15 days after the yellow fever booster vaccination. The receptors shown here come from a man aged 30 to 45 who received the YFV17D yellow fever vaccine. CDR3s include the opening cysteine and the closing phenylalanine or tryptophan. The order of the fields is V gene, clone size, D gene, J gene, CDR3 protein, CDR3 DNA. The D gene is left open where the match is weak. Some rows have no size entry. The others give once, few or many, or a class for an expanded clone.

v_gene: TRBV7-3
abundance: few
d_gene: .
j_gene: TRBJ1-1
CDR3aa: CASSLMGSTEAFF
CDR3nt: TGTGCCAGCAGCTTAATGGGGAGCACTGAAGCTTTCTTT

v_gene: TRBV28
abundance: .
d_gene: TRBD1
j_gene: TRBJ2-3
CDR3aa: CASSSTGGATDTQYF
CDR3nt: TGTGCCAGCAGTTCTACAGGGGGCGCGACAGATACGCAGTATTTT

v_gene: TRBV6-2/TRBV6-3
abundance: many
d_gene: TRBD2
j_gene: TRBJ2-2
CDR3aa: CASSRRNAGANTGELFF
CDR3nt: TGTGCCAGCAGCCGCCGGAACGCGGGAGCTAACACCGGGGAGCTGTTTTTT

v_gene: TRBV10-3
abundance: .
d_gene: .
j_gene: TRBJ2-3
CDR3aa: CAISDGGQSTDTQYF
CDR3nt: TGTGCCATCAGTGATGGTGGTCAGAGCACAGATACGCAGTATTTT

v_gene: TRBV29-1
abundance: many
d_gene: TRBD1
j_gene: TRBJ2-7
CDR3aa: CSAGTGLVYEQYF
CDR3nt: TGCAGCGCCGGGACAGGGTTGGTCTACGAGCAGTACTTC

v_gene: TRBV23-1
abundance: many
d_gene: .
j_gene: TRBJ1-5
CDR3aa: CASSQSAGAFNQPQHF
CDR3nt: TGCGCCAGCAGTCAATCGGCAGGGGCTTTCAATCAGCCCCAGCATTTT

v_gene: TRBV5-6
abundance: many
d_gene: TRBD2
j_gene: TRBJ2-1
CDR3aa: CASSPTSTLAGGGNEQFF
CDR3nt: TGTGCCAGCAGCCCGACCTCCACCCTAGCGGGAGGAGGCAATGAGCAGTTCTTC

v_gene: TRBV3-1
abundance: few
d_gene: .
j_gene: TRBJ2-7
CDR3aa: CASSQVGFPSYEQYF
CDR3nt: TGTGCCAGCAGCCAAGTCGGATTCCCATCCTACGAGCAGTACTTC

v_gene: TRBV7-2
abundance: many
d_gene: TRBD2
j_gene: TRBJ2-1
CDR3aa: CASSLGGTSGQREQFF
CDR3nt: TGTGCCAGCAGCTTAGGTGGGACTAGCGGGCAGCGTGAGCAGTTCTTC

v_gene: TRBV12-3/TRBV12-4
abundance: few
d_gene: TRBD2
j_gene: TRBJ2-3
CDR3aa: CASNFLTSGRTDTQYF
CDR3nt: TGTGCCAGCAATTTCCTGACTAGCGGGAGGACAGATACGCAGTATTTT

v_gene: TRBV7-3
abundance: .
d_gene: TRBD2
j_gene: TRBJ2-1
CDR3aa: CASSLSAGGAYNEQFF
CDR3nt: TGTGCCAGCAGCTTGTCGGCGGGGGGAGCCTACAATGAGCAGTTCTTC

v_gene: TRBV2
abundance: few
d_gene: .
j_gene: TRBJ2-6
CDR3aa: CASSESSGANVLTF
CDR3nt: TGTGCCAGCAGTGAGAGCTCTGGGGCCAACGTCCTGACTTTC

v_gene: TRBV27
abundance: few
d_gene: TRBD1
j_gene: TRBJ2-5
CDR3aa: CASRRAGGTETQYF
CDR3nt: TGTGCCAGCAGGCGGGCAGGGGGCACGGAGACCCAGTACTTC

v_gene: TRBV9
abundance: few
d_gene: .
j_gene: TRBJ2-7
CDR3aa: CASSVEPSSYEQYF
CDR3nt: TGTGCCAGCAGCGTAGAACCTAGTTCCTACGAGCAGTACTTC

v_gene: TRBV5-1
abundance: few
d_gene: .
j_gene: TRBJ2-5
CDR3aa: CASSPNGQRETQYF
CDR3nt: TGCGCCAGCAGCCCCAACGGCCAGAGGGAGACCCAGTACTTC

v_gene: TRBV7-7
abundance: .
d_gene: .
j_gene: TRBJ1-5
CDR3aa: CARRDQPQHF
CDR3nt: TGTGCTAGGAGGGATCAGCCCCAGCATTTT

v_gene: TRBV10-3
abundance: many
d_gene: TRBD1
j_gene: TRBJ2-2
CDR3aa: CAITPGQGGTGELFF
CDR3nt: TGTGCCATCACCCCCGGACAGGGAGGAACCGGGGAGCTGTTTTTT

v_gene: TRBV19
abundance: .
d_gene: .
j_gene: TRBJ2-1
CDR3aa: CASSFRMNEQFF
CDR3nt: TGTGCCAGTAGTTTTCGGATGAATGAGCAGTTCTTC

v_gene: TRBV10-2
abundance: .
d_gene: .
j_gene: TRBJ1-6
CDR3aa: CASIGPDNSPLHF
CDR3nt: TGCGCCAGCATCGGGCCCGATAATTCACCCCTCCACTTT

v_gene: TRBV20-1
abundance: many
d_gene: .
j_gene: TRBJ2-1
CDR3aa: CSARRQGLYNEQFF
CDR3nt: TGCAGTGCTAGAAGACAGGGACTCTACAATGAGCAGTTCTTC

v_gene: TRBV7-2
abundance: few
d_gene: .
j_gene: TRBJ2-2
CDR3aa: CASSLEANQNTGELFF
CDR3nt: TGTGCCAGCAGCTTAGAGGCCAACCAGAACACCGGGGAGCTGTTTTTT

v_gene: TRBV10-3
abundance: few
d_gene: .
j_gene: TRBJ2-7
CDR3aa: CAIRRGPPDEQYF
CDR3nt: TGTGCCATCAGGCGGGGTCCCCCCGACGAGCAGTACTTC

v_gene: TRBV5-1
abundance: few
d_gene: TRBD2
j_gene: TRBJ2-1
CDR3aa: CASSLGLAGAIYNEQFF
CDR3nt: TGCGCCAGCAGCTTGGGGCTAGCGGGAGCGATCTACAATGAGCAGTTCTTC

v_gene: TRBV3-1
abundance: few
d_gene: .
j_gene: TRBJ2-7
CDR3aa: CASSLLLRENEQYF
CDR3nt: TGTGCCAGCAGCCTTCTACTCCGGGAGAACGAGCAGTACTTC

v_gene: TRBV27
abundance: .
d_gene: .
j_gene: TRBJ2-3
CDR3aa: CASSLLGSMRDTQYF
CDR3nt: TGTGCCAGCAGTTTATTGGGTAGCATGAGAGATACGCAGTATTTT

v_gene: TRBV4-2
abundance: few
d_gene: .
j_gene: TRBJ2-1
CDR3aa: CASKKGGGGWYNEQFF
CDR3nt: TGTGCCAGCAAGAAGGGTGGAGGGGGCTGGTACAATGAGCAGTTCTTC

v_gene: TRBV20-1
abundance: many
d_gene: .
j_gene: TRBJ2-7
CDR3aa: CSALPGTPYEQYF
CDR3nt: TGCAGTGCTCTCCCAGGGACCCCCTACGAGCAGTACTTC

v_gene: TRBV18
abundance: few
d_gene: TRBD1
j_gene: TRBJ1-4
CDR3aa: CASSPMTGHGNEKLFF
CDR3nt: TGTGCCAGCTCACCGATGACAGGGCATGGTAATGAAAAACTGTTTTTT

v_gene: TRBV20-1
abundance: many
d_gene: TRBD2
j_gene: TRBJ2-2
CDR3aa: CSARPSGRITAGELFF
CDR3nt: TGCAGTGCTAGGCCTAGCGGGAGGATCACCGCCGGGGAGCTGTTTTTT

v_gene: TRBV7-2
abundance: .
d_gene: TRBD2
j_gene: TRBJ2-7
CDR3aa: CASSLGRGSSYEQYF
CDR3nt: TGTGCCAGCAGCTTAGGGCGGGGGAGCTCCTACGAGCAGTACTTC

v_gene: TRBV6-1
abundance: few
d_gene: TRBD2
j_gene: TRBJ2-6
CDR3aa: CASTTTGGSGANVLTF
CDR3nt: TGTGCCAGCACCACAACGGGGGGATCTGGGGCCAACGTCCTGACTTTC

v_gene: TRBV2
abundance: many
d_gene: .
j_gene: TRBJ1-5
CDR3aa: CASSEARGVGQPQHF
CDR3nt: TGTGCCAGCAGTGAAGCGCGGGGGGTCGGTCAGCCCCAGCATTTT

v_gene: TRBV11-2
abundance: few
d_gene: TRBD2
j_gene: TRBJ2-1
CDR3aa: CASSFMGTSGSNEQFF
CDR3nt: TGTGCCAGCAGCTTTATGGGGACTAGCGGAAGCAATGAGCAGTTCTTC

v_gene: TRBV20-1
abundance: many
d_gene: TRBD1
j_gene: TRBJ1-5
CDR3aa: CSAGQGGGSNQPQHF
CDR3nt: TGCAGTGCTGGACAGGGAGGTGGAAGCAATCAGCCCCAGCATTTT

v_gene: TRBV7-6
abundance: many
d_gene: .
j_gene: TRBJ1-4
CDR3aa: CASRMGRLNEKLFF
CDR3nt: TGTGCCAGCAGGATGGGACGGCTTAATGAAAAACTGTTTTTT

v_gene: TRBV7-2
abundance: many
d_gene: TRBD2
j_gene: TRBJ2-2
CDR3aa: CASSLQGRDGELFF
CDR3nt: TGTGCCAGCAGCTTACAAGGGAGGGACGGGGAGCTGTTTTTT

v_gene: TRBV20-1
abundance: many
d_gene: .
j_gene: TRBJ1-5
CDR3aa: CSATGQSPNQPQHF
CDR3nt: TGCAGTGCTACCGGACAGTCCCCCAATCAGCCCCAGCATTTT

v_gene: TRBV20-1
abundance: few
d_gene: TRBD2
j_gene: TRBJ2-7
CDR3aa: CSAHSGSYEQYF
CDR3nt: TGCAGTGCCCATAGCGGGAGCTACGAGCAGTACTTC

v_gene: TRBV12-3/TRBV12-4
abundance: many
d_gene: TRBD1
j_gene: TRBJ1-2
CDR3aa: CASSSQTGYYGYTF
CDR3nt: TGTGCCAGCAGTTCCCAGACAGGGTACTATGGCTACACCTTC

v_gene: TRBV5-1
abundance: .
d_gene: TRBD1
j_gene: TRBJ1-6
CDR3aa: CASKQGVESPLHF
CDR3nt: TGCGCCAGCAAGCAGGGGGTAGAGTCACCCCTCCACTTT